Below, one TCR beta chain is given with its context. Its antigen is as yet unknown. The CDR3 is made up of 15 amino acids. J lost 4 bases, V lost 4 bases, and 6 bases had no gene match. Germline lookup yields CDR1 MDHEN and CDR2 SYDVKM. These data are taken from a study of T cell responses to AZD1222 COVID-19 vaccine. The protocol was immunoSEQ multiplex PCR, while the TCRdb copy is restricted to in-frame clones and leaves out a portion. Altogether 120,000 to 150,000 clones are present, about 91% being singletons, with the ten largest covering 9% to 9.5%. Study results and limitations: Regions 160-218 and 743-854 dominated among vaccine-associated CD4 TCRs spanning spike.

The sequence derives from an adult who received the AZD1222 COVID-19 vaccine. The rearrangement links TRBV28 to TRBJ1-2; 10 bases agree with TRBD1. The sample was peripheral blood, taken 28 days after the second AZD1222 dose. CDR3 DNA: TGTGCCAGCAGTTCGGGACAGGGGCCTTTCTATGGCTACACCTTC. This codes for CASSSGQGPFYGYTF.